Each of the 12 T cell receptor beta chains below was sequenced from the same sample in a study of CD8+CD57+ T cells in acquired aplastic anemia. Genomic DNA acted as the template from which TCR beta VDJ combination and CDR3 sequence profiling were carried out. MiXCR, run by TCRdb on the reads, gives a single entry per CDR3 protein. The repertoire holds over 45,000 distinct CDR3 sequences, approximately 78% seen once, with 34% in the top ten. Input material: sorted CD4+, CD8+, or CD8+CD57+ T cells (not recorded which) from PBMCs. All receptors come from a human donor in good health, serving as a control.

The chain has TRBV19 and TRBJ1-6; D is undetermined. CDR1 LNHDA and CDR2 SQIVND come from the germline V gene (reference sequence). CDR3 size: 16 residues. Trimming took off 4 bases at V and 6 bases at J, with 16 bases between the two ends. In DNA, the CDR3 is TGTGCCAGTAGTACCCCCCCTCCAGGACGTAATTCACCCCTCCACTTT. Protein product: CASSTPPPGRNSPLHF.

The chain combines TRBV7-6 with TRBJ2-5; no clear D gene. The CDR3 runs 12 residues. Germline V gene sequence: CDR1 SGHVS, CDR2 FNYEAQ. Trimming stripped 0 bases from V and 5 bases from J, with 4 bases between. CDR3 in amino acids: CASSLAPETQYF. DNA for the CDR3: TGTGCCAGCAGCTTAGCGCCGGAGACCCAGTACTTC.

This clonotype was recorded only once. This chain joins TRBV15 and TRBJ2-7; 7 nucleotides match TRBD1. The CDR3 totals 14 residues. Germline CDR1 reads LNHNV; CDR2 reads YYDKDF (reference sequence). With V trimmed by 1 base and J by 1 base, 1 base remained unmatched. The CDR3 reads CATSRGTGSYEQYF. DNA for the CDR3: TGTGCCACCAGCAGAGGGACAGGTTCCTACGAGCAGTACTTC.

The chain carries TRBV19 and TRBJ2-5; 9 nucleotides align to TRBD2. There are 13 residues in the CDR3. Germline CDR1 reads LNHDA; CDR2 reads SQIVND (reference sequence). With V trimmed by 7 bases and J by 7 bases, 7 bases remained unmatched. The CDR3 loop reads CASTAGGVGTQYF. The CDR3 nucleotides are TGTGCCAGTACGGCGGGGGGGGTGGGGACCCAGTACTTC.

V usage is TRBV7-3 and J usage is TRBJ2-6; D unresolved. The CDR3 consists of 16 residues. Per germline, CDR1 SGHTA and CDR2 FQGTGA. Trimming took 9 bases from V and 2 from J, leaving 17 bases between them. Written as DNA, the CDR3 is TGTGCCAGTAGTATAGGAAGGAGAACTGGGGCCAACGTCCTGACTTTC. Its translation: CASSIGRRTGANVLTF.

This chain uses TRBV19 with TRBJ2-1; weak D call: TRBD1 (6 bases). Germline-derived CDR1 and CDR2 are LNHDA and SQIVND (reference sequence). The CDR3 has 11 amino acids. Trimming removed 10 bases from V and 13 bases from J, with 17 bases in between. The CDR3 loop reads CATKQGETQFF. DNA for the CDR3: TGTGCCACCAAACAGGGAGAGACCCAGTTCTTC.

V and J are TRBV19 and TRBJ1-5, with TRBD1 identical over 8 bases. The trim removed 6 bases at V and 1 base at J, leaving 5 bases unmatched. This CDR3 spans 15 amino acids. In germline, CDR1 is LNHDA, CDR2 SQIVND (reference sequence). The CDR3 loop is CASSRTGPSNQPQHF. Written as DNA, the CDR3 is TGTGCCAGTAGCAGGACAGGGCCAAGCAATCAGCCCCAGCATTTT.

The chain is built from TRBV29-1 and TRBJ2-7; D is uncertain. The germline gives CDR1 SQVTM, CDR2 ANQGSEA. The V end was cut by 8 bases, the J end by 2 bases, with 7 bases between. This CDR3 region has 10 residues. CDR3 sequence reads: CSLGPYEQYF. CDR3 sequence (DNA): TGCAGCTTAGGTCCCTACGAGCAGTACTTC.

With regard to this clonotype: This CDR3 is missing its conserved last phenylalanine or tryptophan, likely due to a read error. The chain uses TRBV6-1 and TRBJ1-5; 7 nucleotides match TRBD1. The CDR3 length is 15 residues. CDR1 MNHNS and CDR2 SASEGT come from the germline V gene. The CDR3 sequence is CASTPRGGSNQSQHL. The CDR3 DNA follows: TGTGCCAGCACCCCACGAGGGGGCAGCAATCAGTCCCAGCATCTT.

This clonotype has a single count. This chain uses TRBV10-3 with TRBJ2-7; tentatively, D is TRBD1 or TRBD2 (5 bases each). The germline V gene encodes CDR1 ENHRY and CDR2 SYGVKD. The V end was cut by 0 bases, the J end by 4 bases, with 7 bases between. This CDR3 is built from 13 residues. CDR3 bases: TGTGCCATCAGTGAGTCCGGGGCGTACGAGCAGTACTTC. The encoded protein is CAISESGAYEQYF.

The rearrangement uses TRBV10-3 and TRBJ1-4, with D maybe TRBD1 (5 bases). This CDR3 comprises 14 residues. Germline CDR1 reads ENHRY; CDR2 reads SYGVKD. The germline V and J ends were trimmed by 0 bases and 5 bases, with 7 bases remaining between them. The CDR3: CAISESRTNEKLFF. CDR3 DNA sequence: TGTGCCATCAGTGAGTCTAGGACAAATGAAAAACTGTTTTTT.

The rearrangement links TRBV10-3 to TRBJ1-2; D ambiguous. CDR1 is ENHRY and CDR2 is SYGVKD in the germline V gene. Trimming removed 10 bases from V and 1 base from J, with 13 bases in between. The CDR3 totals 13 residues. CDR3 coding DNA: TGTGCCAACCAGGACTCCCTTAACTATGGCTACACCTTC. It is translated as CANQDSLNYGYTF.